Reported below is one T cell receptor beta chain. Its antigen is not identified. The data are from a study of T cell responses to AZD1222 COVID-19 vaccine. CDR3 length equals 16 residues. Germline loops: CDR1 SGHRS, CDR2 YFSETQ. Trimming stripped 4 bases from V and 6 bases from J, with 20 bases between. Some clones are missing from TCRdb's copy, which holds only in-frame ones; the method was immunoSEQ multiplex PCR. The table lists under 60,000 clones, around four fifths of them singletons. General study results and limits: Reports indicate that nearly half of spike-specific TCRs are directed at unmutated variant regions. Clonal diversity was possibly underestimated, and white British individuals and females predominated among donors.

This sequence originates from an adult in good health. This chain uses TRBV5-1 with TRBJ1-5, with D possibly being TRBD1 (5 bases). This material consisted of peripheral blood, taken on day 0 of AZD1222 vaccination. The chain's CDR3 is CASSLGGTSTGQPQHF. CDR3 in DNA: TGCGCCAGCAGCCTGGGGGGGACTTCGACGGGTCAGCCCCAGCATTTT.